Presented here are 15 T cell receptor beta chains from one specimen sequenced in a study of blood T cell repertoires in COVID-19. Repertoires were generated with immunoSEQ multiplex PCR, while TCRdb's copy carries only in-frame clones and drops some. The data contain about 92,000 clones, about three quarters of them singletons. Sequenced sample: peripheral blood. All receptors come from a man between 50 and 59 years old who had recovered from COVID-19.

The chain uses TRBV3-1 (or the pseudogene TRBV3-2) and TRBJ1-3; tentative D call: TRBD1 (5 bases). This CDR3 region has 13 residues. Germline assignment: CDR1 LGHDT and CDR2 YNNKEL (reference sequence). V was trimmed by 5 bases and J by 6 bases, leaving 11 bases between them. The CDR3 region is CASSSQGANTIYF. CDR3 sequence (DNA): TGTGCCAGCAGCTCGCAAGGGGCAAACACCATATATTTT.

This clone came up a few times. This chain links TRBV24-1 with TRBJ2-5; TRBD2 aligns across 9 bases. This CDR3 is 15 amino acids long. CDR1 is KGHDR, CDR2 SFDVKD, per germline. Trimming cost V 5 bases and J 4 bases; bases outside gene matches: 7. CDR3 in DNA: TGTGCCACCAGTGCTCTAGCGGGGTTAGGAGAGACCCAGTACTTC. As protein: CATSALAGLGETQYF.

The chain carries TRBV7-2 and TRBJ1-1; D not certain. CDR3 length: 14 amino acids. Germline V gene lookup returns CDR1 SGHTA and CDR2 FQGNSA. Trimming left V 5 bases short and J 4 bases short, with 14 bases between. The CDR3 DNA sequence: TGTGCCAGCAGCGCAGTCGGGTTGCGCACTGAAGCTTTCTTT. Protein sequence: CASSAVGLRTEAFF.

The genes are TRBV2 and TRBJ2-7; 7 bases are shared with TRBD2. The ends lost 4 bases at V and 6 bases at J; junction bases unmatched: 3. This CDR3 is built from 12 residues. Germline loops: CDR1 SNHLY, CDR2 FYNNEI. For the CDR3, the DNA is TGTGCCAGCAGTGTGGGGGGGTTCGAGCAGTACTTC. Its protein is CASSVGGFEQYF.

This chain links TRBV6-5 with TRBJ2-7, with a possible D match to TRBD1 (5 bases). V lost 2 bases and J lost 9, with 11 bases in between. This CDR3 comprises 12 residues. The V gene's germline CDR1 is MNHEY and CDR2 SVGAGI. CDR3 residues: CASSYRQGRQYF. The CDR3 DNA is TGTGCCAGCAGTTACAGGCAGGGAAGGCAGTACTTC.

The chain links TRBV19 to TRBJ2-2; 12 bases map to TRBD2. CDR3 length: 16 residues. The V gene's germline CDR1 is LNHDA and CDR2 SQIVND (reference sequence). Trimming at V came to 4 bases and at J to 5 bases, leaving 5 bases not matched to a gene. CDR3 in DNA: TGTGCCAGTAGTACGTTACTAGCGGGGGGTACCGGGGAGCTGTTTTTT. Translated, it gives CASSTLLAGGTGELFF.

For the CDR3, the DNA is TGTGCCACCAGCAGGGCTTCAGCGGGAGTTCCCGGGGAGCTGTTTTTT. Translating gives CATSRASAGVPGELFF. The chain is built from TRBV15 and TRBJ2-2; 8 nucleotides match TRBD2. The CDR3 covers 16 residues. V lost 3 bases, J lost 6 bases, and 9 bases stayed unmatched. Germline CDR1 LNHNV, CDR2 YYDKDF (reference sequence). Full variable domain (remainder filled in from reference TRBV15 and TRBJ2-2): DAMVIQNPRYQVTQFGKPVTLSCSQTLNHNVMYWYQQKSSQAPKLLFHYYDKDFNNEADTPDNFQSRRPNTSFCFLDIRSPGLGDTAMYLCATSRASAGVPGELFFGEGSRLTVL.

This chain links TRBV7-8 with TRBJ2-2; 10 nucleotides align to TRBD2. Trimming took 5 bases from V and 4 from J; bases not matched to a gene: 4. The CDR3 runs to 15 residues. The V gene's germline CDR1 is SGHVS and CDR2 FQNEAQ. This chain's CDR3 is CASSSSGGGTGELFF. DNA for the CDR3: TGTGCCAGCAGCAGCAGCGGGGGGGGCACCGGGGAGCTGTTTTTT.

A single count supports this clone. The chain's CDR3 is CAINLIAGDRTGELFF. CDR3 in DNA: TGTGCCATCAATTTAATAGCGGGAGACAGGACCGGGGAGCTGTTTTTT. The V gene is TRBV10-3, the J gene TRBJ2-2; 9 bases fit TRBD2. The CDR3 runs 16 residues. The ends lost 7 bases at V and 5 bases at J; junction bases unmatched: 11. Germline CDR1 is ENHRY and CDR2 is SYGVKD.

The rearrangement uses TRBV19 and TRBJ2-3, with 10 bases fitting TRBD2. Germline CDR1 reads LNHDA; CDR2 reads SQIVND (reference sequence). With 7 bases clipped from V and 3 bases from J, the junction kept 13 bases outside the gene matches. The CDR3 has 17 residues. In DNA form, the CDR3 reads TGTGCCAGTACCGTCTCGAGCGGGGGGGCGGAAACAGATACGCAGTATTTT. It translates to CASTVSSGGAETDTQYF.

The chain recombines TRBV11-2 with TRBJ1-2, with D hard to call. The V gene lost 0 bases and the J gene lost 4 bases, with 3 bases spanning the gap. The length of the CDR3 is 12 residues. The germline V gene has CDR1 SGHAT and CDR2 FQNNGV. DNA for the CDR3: TGTGCCAGCAGCTTAGACCGCTATGGCTACACCTTC. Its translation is CASSLDRYGYTF.

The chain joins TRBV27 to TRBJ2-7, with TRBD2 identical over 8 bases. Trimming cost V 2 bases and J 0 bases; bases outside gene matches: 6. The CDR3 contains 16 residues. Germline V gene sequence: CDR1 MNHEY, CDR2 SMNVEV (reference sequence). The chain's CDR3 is CASSLQAGGSSYEQYF. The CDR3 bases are TGTGCCAGCAGTTTACAGGCGGGAGGCTCCTCCTACGAGCAGTACTTC.

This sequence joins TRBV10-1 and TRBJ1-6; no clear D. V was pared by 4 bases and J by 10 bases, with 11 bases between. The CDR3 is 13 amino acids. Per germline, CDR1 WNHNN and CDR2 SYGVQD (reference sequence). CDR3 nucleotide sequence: TGCGCCAGCAGTGCACAGACCGACTCACCCCTCCACTTT. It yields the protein CASSAQTDSPLHF.

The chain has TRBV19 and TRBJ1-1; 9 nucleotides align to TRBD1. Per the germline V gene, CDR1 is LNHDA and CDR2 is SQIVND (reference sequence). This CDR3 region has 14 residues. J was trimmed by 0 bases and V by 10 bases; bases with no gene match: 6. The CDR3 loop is CATLDRGMNTEAFF. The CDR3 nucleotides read TGTGCCACCTTGGACAGGGGAATGAACACTGAAGCTTTCTTT.

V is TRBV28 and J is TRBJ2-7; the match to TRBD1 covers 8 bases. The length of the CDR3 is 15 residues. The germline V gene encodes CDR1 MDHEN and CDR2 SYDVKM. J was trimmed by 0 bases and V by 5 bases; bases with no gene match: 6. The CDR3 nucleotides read TGTGCCAGCAGTATCGGCGGACAGGGCTCCTACGAGCAGTACTTC. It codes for CASSIGGQGSYEQYF.